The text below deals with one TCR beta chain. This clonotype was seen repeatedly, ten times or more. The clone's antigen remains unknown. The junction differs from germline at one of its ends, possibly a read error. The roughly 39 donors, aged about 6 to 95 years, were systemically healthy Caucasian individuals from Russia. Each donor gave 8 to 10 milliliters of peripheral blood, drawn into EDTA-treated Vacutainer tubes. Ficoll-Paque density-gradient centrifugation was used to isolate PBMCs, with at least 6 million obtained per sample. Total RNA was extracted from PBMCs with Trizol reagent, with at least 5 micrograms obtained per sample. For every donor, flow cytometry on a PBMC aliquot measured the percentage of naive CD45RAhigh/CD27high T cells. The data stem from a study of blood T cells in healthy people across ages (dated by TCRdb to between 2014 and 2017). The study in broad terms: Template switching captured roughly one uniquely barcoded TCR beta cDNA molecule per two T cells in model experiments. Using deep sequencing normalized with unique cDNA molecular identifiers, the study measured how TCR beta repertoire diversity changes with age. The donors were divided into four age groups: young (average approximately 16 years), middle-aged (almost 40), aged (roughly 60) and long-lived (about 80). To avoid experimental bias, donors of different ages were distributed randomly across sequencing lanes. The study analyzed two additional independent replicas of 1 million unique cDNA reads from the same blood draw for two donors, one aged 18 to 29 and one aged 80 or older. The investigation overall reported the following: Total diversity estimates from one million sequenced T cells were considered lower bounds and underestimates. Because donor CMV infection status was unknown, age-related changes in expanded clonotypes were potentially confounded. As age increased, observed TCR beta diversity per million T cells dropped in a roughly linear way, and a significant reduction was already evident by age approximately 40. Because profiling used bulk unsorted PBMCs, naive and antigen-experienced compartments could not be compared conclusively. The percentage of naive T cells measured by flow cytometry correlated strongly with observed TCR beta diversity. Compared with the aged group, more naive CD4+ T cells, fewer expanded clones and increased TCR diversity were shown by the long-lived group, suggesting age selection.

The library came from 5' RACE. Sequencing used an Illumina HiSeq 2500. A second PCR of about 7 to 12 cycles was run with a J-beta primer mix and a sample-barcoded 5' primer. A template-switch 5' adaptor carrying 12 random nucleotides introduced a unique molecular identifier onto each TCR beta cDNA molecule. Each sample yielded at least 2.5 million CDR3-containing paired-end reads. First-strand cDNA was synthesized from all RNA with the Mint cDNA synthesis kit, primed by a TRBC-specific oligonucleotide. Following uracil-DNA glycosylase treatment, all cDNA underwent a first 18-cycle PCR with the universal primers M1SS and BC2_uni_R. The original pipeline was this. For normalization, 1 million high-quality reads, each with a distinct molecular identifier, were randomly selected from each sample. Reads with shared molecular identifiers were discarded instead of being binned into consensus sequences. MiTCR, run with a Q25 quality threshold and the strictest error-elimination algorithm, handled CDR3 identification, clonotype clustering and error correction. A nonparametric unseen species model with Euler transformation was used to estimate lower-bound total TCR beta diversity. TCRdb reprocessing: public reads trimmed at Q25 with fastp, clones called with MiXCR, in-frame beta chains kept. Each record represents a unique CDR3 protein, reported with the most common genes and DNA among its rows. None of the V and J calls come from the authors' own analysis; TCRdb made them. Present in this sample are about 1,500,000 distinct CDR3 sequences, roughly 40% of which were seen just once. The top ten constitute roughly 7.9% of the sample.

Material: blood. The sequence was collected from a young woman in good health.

The CDR3 loop reads CASSLARGEQFF. The sequence in DNA is TGTGCCAGCAGTTTAGCGCGGGGGGAGCAGTTCTTC. The rearranged segments are TRBV11-2 and TRBJ2-1, and 7 junctional nucleotides match TRBD2. According to the germline V gene, CDR1 reads SGHAT and CDR2 reads FQNNGV. Inclusive of the bounding cysteine and phenylalanine, the CDR3 is 12 residues long. Of the read, only the CDR3 DNA is kept; its 36 bases are in frame from base 1.